Listed below are T cell receptor beta chains from one sample, sequenced in a study of blood T cell repertoires in COVID-19. Produced via immunoSEQ multiplex PCR; TCRdb's table is partial and in-frame only. Among more than 200,000 clones, around 89% were seen once, and the ten largest hold roughly 1.7%. Sequenced input: peripheral blood. The receptor set was obtained from a man between 65 and 85 years old with acute or convalescent COVID-19. The CDR3 runs from the conserved cysteine through the conserved F or W. A D gene is named only where the DNA matches it firmly. The size of a clone is reported for some rows only, either as once, few or many, or as a class for expanded clones.

>-|-|TRBJ2-7|TRBV7-8
CASSLVGLAGVRYEQYF
TGTGCCAGCAGCTTAGTCGGCCTGGCAGGGGTTCGGTACGAGCAGTACTTC
>TRBD1|-|TRBJ1-3|TRBV29-1
CSCRTGPSGNTIYF
TGCAGCTGTCGGACAGGACCCTCTGGAAACACCATATATTTT
>-|-|TRBJ1-6|TRBV2
CASIRLRDNSPLHF
TGTGCCAGCATACGCCTGAGAGATAATTCACCCCTCCACTTT
>-|-|TRBJ1-5|TRBV3-1/TRBV3-2
CASSQGQGSNQPQHF
TGTGCCAGCAGCCAAGGGCAGGGCAGCAATCAGCCCCAGCATTTT
>TRBD1|once|TRBJ2-3|TRBV28
CASRETGDGTDTQYF
TGTGCCAGCAGGGAGACAGGGGACGGCACAGATACGCAGTATTTT
>TRBD1|-|TRBJ1-5|TRBV19
CASKVQGGQPQHF
TGTGCCAGTAAGGTGCAGGGGGGCCAGCCCCAGCATTTT
>TRBD1|-|TRBJ2-2|TRBV9
CASSVGQGAIGELFF
TGTGCCAGCAGCGTAGGGCAGGGGGCTATCGGGGAGCTGTTTTTT
>TRBD1|-|TRBJ1-1|TRBV7-3
CASSPGTGGTEAFF
TGTGCCAGCAGCCCCGGGACAGGGGGGACTGAAGCTTTCTTT
>TRBD2|-|TRBJ2-7|TRBV6-5
CASITSGRSSYEQYF
TGTGCCAGCATCACTAGCGGGAGGTCCTCCTACGAGCAGTACTTC
>TRBD2|-|TRBJ2-3|TRBV28
CASHSGGGRRNTQYF
TGTGCCAGCCATTCCGGCGGCGGGAGGAGGAATACGCAGTATTTT
>TRBD1|-|TRBJ1-5|TRBV19
CASSRGTGLGLFQPQHF
TGTGCCAGTAGTAGAGGGACAGGGCTCGGTTTGTTTCAGCCCCAGCATTTT
>TRBD1|few|TRBJ1-5|TRBV19
CASSTRTGLGNQPQHF
TGTGCCAGTAGTACCCGGACAGGGTTGGGCAATCAGCCCCAGCATTTT
>-|-|TRBJ1-2|TRBV25-1
CASSERDRRYTF
TGTGCCAGCAGTGAAAGAGACAGACGCTACACCTTC
>TRBD2|-|TRBJ2-5|TRBV3-1/TRBV3-2
CASSQGRGREETQYF
TGTGCCAGCAGCCAAGGCCGGGGGAGGGAAGAGACCCAGTACTTC
>-|-|TRBJ1-2|TRBV9
CASSVNGGTLGGYTF
TGTGCCAGCAGCGTAAACGGGGGGACCTTGGGTGGCTACACCTTC